This T cell receptor beta chain was profiled in a study of blood T cell repertoires in COVID-19. Across the whole study: The study drew acute and convalescent COVID-19 samples from the United States, Italy and Spain. T cells, B-cell-depleted T cells, or PBMCs supplied cDNA or gDNA.

As processed by the authors: Cell counts per sample came from amplifying reference gene primers. Profiling relied on immunoSEQ multiplex PCR, and the TCRdb table lists in-frame clones only, not all of them. V and J calls and clone size are as listed in that table; D and trimming were resolved from the DNA. The sample consists of over 55,000 clones, 70% to 85% of them appearing once. From germline, CDR1 is ENHRY and CDR2 SYGVKD. The CDR3 is made up of 15 amino acids. V lost 6 bases to trimming and J lost 3 bases; unmatched junction nucleotides: 8. This chain joins TRBV10-3 and TRBJ1-5; TRBD1 aligns across 7 bases. The sequence was collected from a human donor in a cohort sampled during active COVID-19. The specimen sequenced was peripheral blood. CDR3 region: CAIRSGTEINQPQHF. Written as DNA, the CDR3 is TGTGCCATCAGATCCGGGACAGAGATCAATCAGCCCCAGCATTTT.